This TCR beta chain was captured by sequencing in a study of shared clonotypes between healthy human individuals. The V end lost 2 bases, the J end lost 2 bases, and 7 bases lay between the germline ends. Germline values: CDR1 MDHEN, CDR2 SYDVKM. This CDR3 has 15 residues. TCRdb keeps only in-frame clones here, not all; method: immunoSEQ multiplex PCR. This table has about 2.4 million clones, 93% appearing once. This receptor was taken from a man aged 18 to 30 in good health. Some clones in this sample may be carry-over from other donors' samples. The V call is TRBV28, the J call TRBJ2-6; D is undetermined. The sequencing sample was made of naive CD4+ T cells from PBMCs. This sample's subset: CD45RA+ positively selected. Written as DNA, the CDR3 is TGTGCCAGCAGTTTACCCCCACCTGGGGCCAACGTCCTGACTTTC. Protein: CASSLPPPGANVLTF.